The 11 T cell receptor beta chains below come from one sample, sequenced in a study of PD-1 blockade in mismatch repair-deficient tumors. TCRdb's copy holds only in-frame clones and misses some; the assay was immunoSEQ multiplex PCR. Of approximately 63,000 clones in the sample, approximately 90% were seen once. The sequences come from peripheral blood, collected 52 weeks after starting pembrolizumab. These receptors all come from an adult with mismatch repair-deficient cancer.

The chain joins TRBV5-4 to TRBJ2-7; D gene uncertain. This CDR3 spans 13 amino acids. V was clipped by 6 bases and J by 4 bases, with 14 bases between them. CDR1 and CDR2 (germline): SGHNT, YYREEE (reference sequence). The CDR3 coding sequence is TGTGCCAGCAACCCCGATTCCAATTACGAGCAGTACTTC. Translating it yields CASNPDSNYEQYF.

This sequence joins TRBV7-9 and TRBJ1-2; D is possibly TRBD1 (5 bases). The V gene lost 5 bases and the J gene lost 4 bases, with 17 bases spanning the gap. CDR1 is SEHNR and CDR2 is FQNEAQ in the germline V gene (reference sequence). The CDR3 is 15 residues long. CDR3 bases: TGTGCCAGCAGCCAAGGGGAACGGGCCAGCTATGGCTACACCTTC. The encoded protein is CASSQGERASYGYTF.

This chain uses TRBV6-5 with TRBJ1-2; 7 bases are a match to TRBD1. This CDR3 has 13 amino acids. CDR1 and CDR2 (germline): MNHEY, SVGAGI. The V and J ends lost 4 bases and 2 bases, in that order; junction bases with no gene match: 1. CDR3 sequence (DNA): TGTGCCAGCAGTTGGGGACAGAACTATGGCTACACCTTC. It encodes CASSWGQNYGYTF.

This chain uses TRBV2 with TRBJ2-3; the D gene is possibly TRBD2 (5 bases). The CDR3 length is 17 residues. CDR1 is SNHLY and CDR2 is FYNNEI in the germline V gene. The ends were cut back, 6 bases at V and 0 bases at J, with 19 bases in the middle. CDR3: CASSPWPKADSTDTQYF. The CDR3 region has the DNA TGTGCCAGCAGCCCCTGGCCGAAAGCGGATAGCACAGATACGCAGTATTTT. The entire variable domain, with the rest obtained from reference TRBV2 and TRBJ2-3, is as follows: EPEVTQTPSHQVTQMGQEVILRCVPISNHLYFYWYRQILGQKVEFLVSFYNNEISEKSEIFDDQFSVERPDGSNFTLKIRSTKLEDSAMYFCASSPWPKADSTDTQYFGPGTRLTVL.

The genes are TRBV29-1 and TRBJ2-1; 12 bases agree with TRBD2. In germline, CDR1 is SQVTM, CDR2 ANQGSEA. This CDR3 region has 18 residues. The CDR3, as DNA: TGCGGCGCCCGCCCCTGGACTAGCGGGAAGAGCTCCTACAATGAGCAGTTCTTC. Protein product: CGARPWTSGKSSYNEQFF.

The CDR3 bases are TGTGCCAGTAGTATATCCAGGGGACATTACAATGAGCAGTTCTTC. Its translation: CASSISRGHYNEQFF. This chain links TRBV19 with TRBJ2-1; TRBD1 is a possible D gene (6 bases). The CDR3 is 15 amino acids. Germline-derived CDR1 and CDR2 are LNHDA and SQIVND (reference sequence). The V and J ends lost 2 bases and 4 bases respectively, with 12 bases between them.

The chain recombines TRBV4-1 with TRBJ2-1; the match to TRBD2 covers 7 bases. V lost 4 bases and J lost 0; bases outside the gene matches: 12. The CDR3 runs to 18 residues. Germline V gives CDR1 MGHRA, CDR2 YSYEKL. CDR3 DNA: TGCGCCAGCAGCCCCCATGAAATCGGGGGGAGCTCCTACAATGAGCAGTTCTTC. As protein: CASSPHEIGGSSYNEQFF.

The chain carries TRBV4-1 and TRBJ1-4, with TRBD1 identical over 8 bases. The CDR3 is 15 residues long. The ends lost 6 bases at V and 7 bases at J; junction bases unmatched: 10. Germline V gives CDR1 MGHRA, CDR2 YSYEKL. CDR3 bases: TGCGCCAGCAGGACAGGGGCCATTTGGGGTGAAAAACTGTTTTTT. It specifies CASRTGAIWGEKLFF.

J is TRBJ2-1 and V is TRBV4-1; D is uncertain. Germline V lookup: CDR1 MGHRA, CDR2 YSYEKL. This CDR3 has 13 residues. The V end lost 5 bases, the J end lost 1 base, and 6 bases lay between the germline ends. The CDR3 bases are TGCGCCAGCAGCAGTCTGTCCTACAATGAGCAGTTCTTC. This encodes CASSSLSYNEQFF.

This clone has just a few counts. This chain's CDR3 is CASSRWTEAFF. The CDR3 bases are TGTGCCAGCAGTAGGTGGACTGAAGCTTTCTTT. The chain couples TRBV28 to TRBJ1-1, with D uncertain. CDR1 is MDHEN, CDR2 SYDVKM, per germline. The CDR3 sequence is 11 residues long. Trimming left V 5 bases short and J 5 bases short, with 6 bases between.

The V and J genes are TRBV11-2 and TRBJ2-7; TRBD2 aligns across 13 bases. The CDR3 loop spans 16 amino acids. CDR1 SGHAT and CDR2 FQNNGV come from the germline V gene. Germline trimming cut 4 bases from V and 0 bases from J; bases unmatched to any gene: 3. As DNA, the CDR3 is TGTGCCAGCAGCTCGAGGACTAGCGGGAGCTCCTACGAGCAGTACTTC. This translates into CASSSRTSGSSYEQYF.